The 13 T cell receptor beta chains reported below all come from one sample, sequenced in a study of sequential checkpoint blockade in melanoma. Treatment noted: randomized to nivolumab then ipilimumab (arm A) or the reverse (arm B). Sequenced by immunoSEQ multiplex PCR; TCRdb stores in-frame clones only, minus some. The sample shows approximately 17,000 clones, 80% of them seen only once. The source was CD8+ T cells sorted from blood (inferred from file names), collected from a patient given nivolumab and ipilimumab in sequence. The receptor source for this set is a human donor with melanoma.

The chain employs TRBV6-1 and TRBJ2-1; 8 positions match TRBD2. CDR3 length: 20 amino acids. The germline V gene encodes CDR1 MNHNS and CDR2 SASEGT. The V gene end was trimmed by 5 bases and the J gene end by 1 base; junction bases not matched to a gene: 19. The CDR3 loop reads CASSQGWASGSPGSYNEQFF. CDR3 in DNA: TGTGCCAGCAGTCAAGGGTGGGCCAGCGGGAGCCCCGGGTCCTACAATGAGCAGTTCTTC.

The chain has TRBV18 and TRBJ2-7; D is unresolved. Germline CDR1 reads KGHSH; CDR2 reads LQKENI. V lost 3 bases, J lost 0 bases, and 15 bases lay in between. The CDR3 consists of 16 residues. CDR3 region: CASSPVEDLDSYEQYF. Here the CDR3 DNA reads TGTGCCAGCTCACCCGTAGAGGATCTAGACTCCTACGAGCAGTACTTC.

The chain employs TRBV13 and TRBJ2-7, with D possibly being TRBD1 (6 bases). The V end was cut by 5 bases, the J end by 0 bases, with 11 bases between. This CDR3 region has 14 residues. Germline V gene lookup returns CDR1 PRHDT and CDR2 FYEKMQ (reference sequence). The CDR3 region is CASSGGQFSYEQYF. The CDR3 DNA reads as TGTGCCAGCAGCGGAGGACAGTTCTCCTACGAGCAGTACTTC.

The chain couples TRBV27 to TRBJ2-7, with 16 bases fitting TRBD2. The germline CDR1 and CDR2 sequences are MNHEY and SMNVEV (reference sequence). Trimming removed 4 bases from V and 2 bases from J; junction bases left unmatched: 2. The CDR3 totals 16 residues. CDR3 bases: TGTGCCAGCAGTTGGGGGACTAGCGGGAGGGCCTACGAGCAGTACTTC. This gives the protein CASSWGTSGRAYEQYF.

This clone was seen only a few times. The chain recombines TRBV6-1 with TRBJ2-7; D is unresolved. V lost 10 bases to trimming and J lost 3 bases, with 7 bases between them. Germline-derived CDR1 and CDR2 are MNHNS and SASEGT. This CDR3 contains 10 residues. The CDR3 DNA follows: TGTGCCACGACACGCTACGAGCAGTACTTC. Its protein is CATTRYEQYF.

By share of the sample, this clone is large (0.1 to 1%). CDR3 bases: TGTGCCAGCAGCCGGCAGGGACTAGCGGGAGTTCGCGAGCAGTACTTC. Protein product: CASSRQGLAGVREQYF. The chain combines TRBV7-6 with TRBJ2-7; 14 positions match TRBD2. V dropped 5 bases and J dropped 6; count of bases not matched to a gene: 9. The CDR3 consists of 16 residues. The germline V gene encodes CDR1 SGHVS and CDR2 FNYEAQ.

The chain is built from TRBV23-1 and TRBJ1-5; no clear D gene. TRBV23-1 is flagged as an ORF with uncertain function. The CDR3 runs 16 residues. The V gene lost 4 bases and the J gene lost 0 bases, with 13 bases spanning the gap. CDR3: CASSLRGRLSNQPQHF. CDR3 DNA sequence: TGCGCCAGCAGTCTACGGGGTCGCCTTAGCAATCAGCCCCAGCATTTT.

V is TRBV7-9 and J is TRBJ2-7, with a possible D match to TRBD2 (5 bases). Trimming cost V 3 bases and J 6 bases, with 9 bases left between them. Germline loops: CDR1 SEHNR, CDR2 FQNEAQ (reference sequence). The CDR3 is made up of 12 amino acids. The CDR3 DNA is TGTGCCAGCAGCTTTGGAGAGGGCGAGCAGTACTTC. Its protein product is CASSFGEGEQYF.

This clone was observed a single time. The chain recombines TRBV13 with TRBJ2-7; 10 bases agree with TRBD2. The CDR3 totals 16 residues. Germline V gene lookup returns CDR1 PRHDT and CDR2 FYEKMQ (reference sequence). V shed 0 bases and J 0 bases; nucleotides not matched to a gene: 2. CDR3 sequence: CASSLGASGSSYEQYF. DNA for the CDR3: TGTGCCAGCAGCTTAGGGGCTAGCGGGAGCTCCTACGAGCAGTACTTC.

CDR3 nucleotides: TGTGCCAGCAGAAACAGGGGGTATGGCTACACCTTC. Translated, it gives CASRNRGYGYTF. V is TRBV28 and J is TRBJ1-2; 8 bases agree with TRBD1. This CDR3 region has 12 residues. V lost 6 bases, J lost 5 bases, and 2 bases stayed unmatched. Germline CDR1 reads MDHEN; CDR2 reads SYDVKM.

The genes are TRBV10-3 and TRBJ1-5, with 7 nucleotides matching TRBD1. CDR3 length: 14 amino acids. V trimming: 10 bases; J trimming: 3 bases; junction bases outside the gene matches: 9. The V gene's germline CDR1 is ENHRY and CDR2 SYGVKD. The CDR3 sequence: CATEQGWDNQPQHF. The DNA for the CDR3 is TGTGCCACCGAACAGGGGTGGGACAATCAGCCCCAGCATTTT.

V is TRBV5-1 and J is TRBJ2-5; 8 bases are shared with TRBD1. The J call may be incorrect, as the DNA end agrees better with TRBJ2-7. This CDR3 comprises 15 residues. Germline CDR1 is SGHRS and CDR2 is YFSETQ. CDR3 sequence (DNA): TGCGCCAGCAGCCCGACAGGGGCGAATCTCAACGAGCAGTACTTC. This gives the protein CASSPTGANLNEQYF.

The chain uses TRBV5-1 and TRBJ2-7; D uncertain. Trimming removed 0 bases at V and 3 bases at J, with 7 bases between. CDR3 length equals 13 residues. Germline assignment: CDR1 SGHRS and CDR2 YFSETQ. CDR3 nucleotides: TGCGCCAGCAGCTTGGAACGACACTACGAGCAGTACTTC. It codes for CASSLERHYEQYF.